The 24 T cell receptor beta chains listed next were all sequenced from one sample in a study of shared clonotypes between healthy human individuals. TCRdb's copy holds only in-frame clones and misses some; the assay was immunoSEQ multiplex PCR. The data contain fewer than 400,000 clones, about 74% of them seen just once; the ten biggest clones take up 10%. Sequencing was done on a sample of memory CD4+ T cells sorted from blood. Subset given: CD45RA-negative fraction. The receptors here all came from a man aged 30 to 45 in good health.

The count of this clone is one. Other nucleotide sequences from this sample produce the same CDR3. The chain couples TRBV19 to TRBJ2-7; TRBD1 aligns across 8 bases. The V gene end was trimmed by 2 bases and the J gene end by 7 bases; junction bases not matched to a gene: 4. Germline V lookup: CDR1 LNHDA, CDR2 SQIVND (reference sequence). There are 13 residues in the CDR3. In nucleotides, the CDR3 is TGTGCCAGTAGTATAAGAGGGACAGGTGAGCAGTACTTC. Translated, it gives CASSIRGTGEQYF. The full variable domain, with the rest looked up from reference TRBV19 and TRBJ2-7, is DGGITQSPKYLFRKEGQNVTLSCEQNLNHDAMYWYRQDPGQGLRLIYYSQIVNDFQKGDIAEGYSVSREKKESFPLTVTSAQKNPTAFYLCASSIRGTGEQYFGPGTRLTVT.

This chain connects TRBV2 to TRBJ2-1, with TRBD2 identical over 13 bases. Germline trimming cut 5 bases from V and 9 bases from J; bases unmatched to any gene: 4. Germline V gives CDR1 SNHLY, CDR2 FYNNEI. The CDR3 runs to 14 residues. The CDR3 sequence: CASSQGLAGAEQFF. The CDR3 DNA sequence: TGTGCCAGCAGTCAAGGACTAGCGGGAGCTGAGCAGTTCTTC.

This clone came up a few times. The rearrangement links TRBV21-1 to TRBJ2-4; the D call in the table, TRBD1, was not verified against the DNA. TRBV21-1 is a listed pseudogene. The CDR3 contains 12 residues. The CDR3, as DNA: TGTGCCAGAGGGGTCGCCAAAAACATTCAGTACTTC. Its protein product is CARGVAKNIQYF.

J is TRBJ2-3 and V is TRBV4-2; D call uncertain. V was shortened by 2 bases and J by 2 bases, with 11 bases between the two germline ends. The CDR3 is 15 amino acids. Germline assignment: CDR1 LGHNA and CDR2 YNFKEQ. CDR3 DNA sequence: TGTGCCAGCAGCCAAACTACCTTCACCACAGATACGCAGTATTTT. Its protein product is CASSQTTFTTDTQYF.

This clone was picked up one time. The J gene is TRBJ2-1, the V gene TRBV11-3, with a possible D match to TRBD2 (6 bases). Trimming removed 3 bases at V and 4 bases at J, with 22 bases between. The CDR3 extends over 18 amino acids. CDR1 is SGHNT, CDR2 YENEEA, per germline. The CDR3 is CASSLSTSISGIYNEQFF. The DNA of the CDR3 is TGTGCCAGCAGCTTGTCTACTTCTATTAGCGGTATTTACAATGAGCAGTTCTTC.

CDR3 loop: CASSVNQGPGNTIYF. The DNA of the CDR3 is TGTGCCAGCAGCGTCAACCAGGGTCCGGGAAACACCATATATTTT. V is TRBV9 and J is TRBJ1-3, with D possibly TRBD1 on 5 matching bases. This CDR3 has 15 amino acids. V lost 2 bases and J 4 bases, leaving 13 bases between the germline ends. The V gene's germline CDR1 is SGDLS and CDR2 YYNGEE.

This rearrangement joins TRBV5-1 to TRBJ2-2; TRBD2 aligns across 7 bases. There are 13 residues in the CDR3. Unmatched junction bases numbered 8, after V lost 8 bases and J lost 7 bases. Germline V gives CDR1 SGHRS, CDR2 YFSETQ. CDR3 sequence: CASRPRTSGELFF. CDR3 sequence (DNA): TGCGCCAGTAGGCCAAGGACTAGCGGGGAGCTGTTTTTT.

This chain links TRBV5-1 with TRBJ2-3; D may be TRBD2 (5 bases). Germline V CDR1 and CDR2: SGHRS, YFSETQ. The CDR3 runs to 14 residues. Trimming took off 4 bases at V and 6 bases at J, with 15 bases between the two ends. CDR3 amino acids: CASSQEDSYDTQYF. CDR3 sequence (DNA): TGCGCCAGCAGCCAGGAGGATAGCTACGATACGCAGTATTTT.

This clone was seen once. The chain recombines TRBV7-3 with TRBJ1-5; TRBD1 might be the D (6 bases). The CDR3 consists of 13 residues. Germline CDR1 reads SGHTA; CDR2 reads FQGTGA. Trimming took off 5 bases at V and 4 bases at J, with 9 bases between the two ends. The DNA of the CDR3 is TGTGCCAGCAGCGAACAGGGAAATCAGCCCCAGCATTTT. Amino acids: CASSEQGNQPQHF.

The chain has TRBV19 and TRBJ2-1, with a possible D match to TRBD1 (5 bases). V lost 1 base to trimming and J lost 2 bases, with 9 bases between them. The CDR3 sequence is 15 residues long. Germline loops: CDR1 LNHDA, CDR2 SQIVND (reference sequence). The CDR3 nucleotides are TGTGCCAGTAGTATAGGGACACCAGCCTACAATGAGCAGTTCTTC. Its protein product is CASSIGTPAYNEQFF.

The chain employs TRBV14 and TRBJ2-1, with D possibly being TRBD2 (6 bases). CDR1 is SGHDN and CDR2 is FVKESK in the germline V gene. The CDR3 sequence is 15 residues long. V was pared by 1 base and J by 7 bases, with 14 bases between. CDR3 DNA: TGTGCCAGCAGCCAAGCCGGGAGTCAGAGGAATGAGCAGTTCTTC. This sequence encodes CASSQAGSQRNEQFF.

The genes are TRBV28 and TRBJ2-1, with D possibly TRBD1 on 6 matching bases. Between the trimmed V and J ends, which lost 8 bases and 2 bases, there was a span of 16 bases. Germline CDR1 reads MDHEN; CDR2 reads SYDVKM. This CDR3 has 15 residues. The DNA of the CDR3 is TGTGCCAGCCGGGACAAGGGAAACACCTACAATGAGCAGTTCTTC. Its translation is CASRDKGNTYNEQFF.

The rearrangement links TRBV29-1 to TRBJ1-1; 7 positions agree with TRBD1. V shed 8 bases, J shed 4 bases, and the junction held 10 bases outside the gene matches. CDR1 and CDR2 from the germline V gene are SQVTM and ANQGSEA. The CDR3 extends over 13 amino acids. In DNA form, the CDR3 reads TGCAGCCCTACTCGACAGGGCCTCACTGAAGCTTTCTTT. It codes for CSPTRQGLTEAFF.

This clone was observed a few times. Other DNA sequences in the sample encode the same CDR3. The chain is built from TRBV2 and TRBJ1-1, with 8 positions matching TRBD1. The length of the CDR3 is 13 residues. The germline V gene has CDR1 SNHLY and CDR2 FYNNEI. Trimming at V came to 7 bases and at J to 4 bases, leaving 5 bases not matched to a gene. The CDR3 is CASTTGAGTEAFF. CDR3 nucleotide sequence: TGTGCCAGCACGACAGGGGCAGGCACTGAAGCTTTCTTT.

This chain joins TRBV2 and TRBJ2-5; D possibly corresponds to TRBD1 (5 bases). The V gene lost 5 bases and the J gene lost 4 bases, with 17 bases spanning the gap. Germline values: CDR1 SNHLY, CDR2 FYNNEI. CDR3 length: 15 amino acids. The CDR3 DNA follows: TGTGCCAGCAGTAACGCTCGTGGTCAGGGAGAGACCCAGTACTTC. It is translated as CASSNARGQGETQYF.

The J gene is TRBJ2-3, the V gene TRBV5-1, with D perhaps TRBD1 (7 bases). The CDR3 runs to 14 residues. Germline-derived CDR1 and CDR2 are SGHRS and YFSETQ. V lost 2 bases and J 3 bases, leaving 10 bases between the germline ends. As DNA, the CDR3 is TGCGCCAGCAGCTTACAGGGGAGGACAGATACGCAGTATTTT. Amino acid sequence: CASSLQGRTDTQYF. The full variable domain, rest sourced from reference TRBV5-1 and TRBJ2-3, is KAGVTQTPRYLIKTRGQQVTLSCSPISGHRSVSWYQQTPGQGLQFLFEYFSETQRNKGNFPGRFSGRQFSNSRSEMNVSTLELGDSALYLCASSLQGRTDTQYFGPGTRLTVL.

This CDR3 is CASSKAGVTDTQYF. The DNA for the CDR3 is TGTGCCAGCAGCAAAGCGGGAGTTACAGATACGCAGTATTTT. The chain has TRBV5-4 and TRBJ2-3, with 8 bases identical to TRBD2. Germline V gene sequence: CDR1 SGHNT, CDR2 YYREEE (reference sequence). The CDR3 sequence is 14 residues long. Trimming cost V 4 bases and J 3 bases; bases outside gene matches: 4.

A single count supports this clone. The chain employs TRBV9 and TRBJ2-5, with D maybe TRBD1 (5 bases). Germline V gene sequence: CDR1 SGDLS, CDR2 YYNGEE. This CDR3 is 15 amino acids long. Trimming took off 0 bases at V and 3 bases at J, with 12 bases between the two ends. The CDR3 is CASSVGGTEKETQYF. The CDR3 bases are TGTGCCAGCAGCGTAGGGGGCACAGAAAAAGAGACCCAGTACTTC.

The rearrangement joins TRBV5-5 to TRBJ2-2; D possibly matches TRBD1 or TRBD2 (5 bases each). CDR3 length: 14 amino acids. V was clipped by 5 bases and J by 5 bases, with 13 bases between them. CDR1 is SGHKS, CDR2 YYEKEE, per germline (reference sequence). CDR3 sequence (DNA): TGTGCCAGCAGGGCAGGGTGGGGGACCGGGGAGCTGTTTTTT. As protein: CASRAGWGTGELFF.

The chain couples TRBV7-2 to TRBJ2-5; 7 bases agree with TRBD2. CDR3 length: 13 amino acids. Germline V lookup: CDR1 SGHTA, CDR2 FQGNSA. V was pared by 7 bases and J by 7 bases, with 9 bases of the junction left unmatched. The DNA of the CDR3 is TGTGCCAGCACCGTTGCGGGCGGGGGGACCCAGTACTTC. Protein sequence: CASTVAGGGTQYF.

The chain uses TRBV18 and TRBJ2-7; TRBD2 matches at 9 bases. The germline CDR1 and CDR2 sequences are KGHSH and LQKENI. This CDR3 has 13 residues. The V segment lost 8 bases and the J segment 1 base; nucleotides outside the gene matches: 3. For the CDR3, the DNA is TGTGCCAGCGGTAGCGGGAGTTCCTACGAGCAGTACTTC. It translates to CASGSGSSYEQYF.

V usage is TRBV25-1 and J usage is TRBJ1-2; D ambiguous. Germline V gene data show CDR1 as MGHDK and CDR2 as SYGVNS. V lost 8 bases and J lost 8, with 15 bases in between. The CDR3 contains 12 residues. CDR3 amino acids: CASSKFLGGYTF. As DNA, the CDR3 is TGTGCCAGCTCGAAATTTCTAGGGGGCTACACCTTC.

The V call is TRBV7-4, the J call TRBJ2-7, with D perhaps being TRBD1 or TRBD2 (5 bases each). The CDR3 length is 13 residues. Per germline, CDR1 SGHVT and CDR2 SQSDAQ. The V and J ends lost 8 bases and 2 bases respectively, with 13 bases between them. As DNA, the CDR3 is TGTGCCAGCCTGACGGGGCAAGCCTACGAGCAGTACTTC. It is translated as CASLTGQAYEQYF. Filled out from reference TRBV7-4 and TRBJ2-7, the complete variable domain reads GAGVSQSPRYKVAKRGRDVALRCDSISGHVTLYWYRQTLGQGSEVLTYSQSDAQRDKSGRPSGRFSAERPERSVSTLKIQRTEQGDSAVYLCASLTGQAYEQYFGPGTRLTVT.

The V gene is TRBV7-3, the J gene TRBJ2-3; the match to TRBD1 covers 7 bases. The V gene end was trimmed by 8 bases and the J gene end by 1 base; junction bases not matched to a gene: 9. The length of the CDR3 is 15 residues. Germline V gene lookup returns CDR1 SGHTA and CDR2 FQGTGA. In DNA, the CDR3 is TGTGCCAGCCACGTTTCAGGGGGACGCACAGATACGCAGTATTTT. Its translation is CASHVSGGRTDTQYF. Full variable domain (missing parts from reference TRBV7-3 and TRBJ2-3): GAGVSQTPSNKVTEKGKYVELRCDPISGHTALYWYRQSLGQGPEFLIYFQGTGAADDSGLPNDRFFAVRPEGSVSTLKIQRTERGDSAVYLCASHVSGGRTDTQYFGPGTRLTVL.